This TCR beta chain was sequenced in a study of T and B cells in COVID-19 patients. Study overall: Peripheral blood came from COVID-19 patients with active infection or after recovery. Of approximately 22 active-infection patients, roughly 18 carried comorbidities linked to unfavorable COVID-19 outcome. Median age was 34 years in the recovered cohort and around 67 years in the active-infection cohort. Broader study findings: Blood from mildly ill patients while symptomatic, and early samples from severe cases, were scarce.

On this clonotype: Antigen: not known.

Multiplex PCR with BIOMED2 TRB-A/B primer pools amplified TRB rearrangements. Each CDR3 protein gets one entry after TCRdb re-called the multiplex PCR reads with MiXCR. This table has roughly 5,400 distinct CDR3 sequences, 27% appearing once. Blood genomic DNA input for TRB amplification was about 240-550 ng. The sample consisted of blood. This sequence was found in a human donor with active COVID-19.

The CDR3 here is CASSPGTGSYNEQFF. The CDR3 DNA reads as TGTGCCAGTAGTCCCGGGACAGGGAGCTACAATGAGCAGTTCTTC. The genes are TRBV19 and TRBJ2-1, with 9 bases fitting TRBD1. This CDR3 spans 15 amino acids. Per germline, CDR1 LNHDA and CDR2 SQIVND (reference sequence). V shed 5 bases, J shed 3 bases, and the junction held 5 bases outside the gene matches.